The source of this TCR beta chain is a study of cytomegalovirus exposure and HLA in healthy donors. Study summary: Membership in the Caucasian-associated ancestry cluster was found for around four fifths of fewer than 450 genotyped donors.

General observations from the study: Sequencing probably produced one cluster of sequence variants that were highly shared.

A few counts support this clone. The antigen is not known. Trimming left V 4 bases short and J 1 base short, with 7 bases between. The CDR3 runs to 13 residues. Germline CDR1 and CDR2: SGHDN and FVKESK. PCR amplification relied on 60 Vbeta primers (plus 13 Jbeta primers). The method was immunoSEQ multiplex PCR; TCRdb's version includes in-frame clones alone and lacks a portion of them. The table has 200,000 to 250,000 clones, 75% to 85% seen once; the top ten hold about 2.5%. Specimen: PBMCs. This sequence joins TRBV14 and TRBJ1-1; D not certain. This TCR derives from a woman in her forties in good health and CMV-seronegative. The CDR3 DNA reads as TGTGCCAGCAGCCCCCGGGGGAACACTGAAGCTTTCTTT. Protein: CASSPRGNTEAFF.